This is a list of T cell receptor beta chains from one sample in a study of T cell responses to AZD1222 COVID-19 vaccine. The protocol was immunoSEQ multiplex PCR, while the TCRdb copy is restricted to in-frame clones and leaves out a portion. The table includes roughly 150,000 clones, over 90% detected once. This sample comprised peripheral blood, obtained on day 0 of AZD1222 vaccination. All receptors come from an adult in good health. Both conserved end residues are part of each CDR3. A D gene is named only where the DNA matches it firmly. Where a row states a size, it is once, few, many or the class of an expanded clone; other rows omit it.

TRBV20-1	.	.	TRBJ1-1	TGCAGTGCTAGTCCCTCGGCAGGCACACTCACTGAAGCTTTCTTT	CSASPSAGTLTEAFF
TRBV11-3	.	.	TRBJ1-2	TGTGCCAGCAGCTTCCCCTGGGGCTACCTATTCCATGGCTACACCTTC	CASSFPWGYLFHGYTF
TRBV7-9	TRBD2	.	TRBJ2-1	TGTGCCAGCAGCTTAGCGGGGGGGACCTACAATGAGCAGTTCTTC	CASSLAGGTYNEQFF
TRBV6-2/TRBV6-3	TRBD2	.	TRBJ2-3	TGTGCCAGCAGTTACTCGGCTAGCGGGACGCTCACAGATACGCAGTATTTT	CASSYSASGTLTDTQYF
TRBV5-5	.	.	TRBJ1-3	TGTGCCAGCAGCTTGGGGGACTTCTCTGGAAACACCATATATTTT	CASSLGDFSGNTIYF
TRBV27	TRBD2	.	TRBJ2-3	TGTGCCAGCAGTACTAGCGGGGGGAGCACAGATACGCAGTATTTT	CASSTSGGSTDTQYF
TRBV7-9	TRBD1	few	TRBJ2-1	TGTGCCAGCAGCTCCCCCGGGACAGGGAAGCCAGATGAGCAGTTCTTC	CASSSPGTGKPDEQFF
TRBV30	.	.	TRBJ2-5	TGTGCCTGGAGTTCTTTAAATAAAGAGACCCAGTACTTC	CAWSSLNKETQYF
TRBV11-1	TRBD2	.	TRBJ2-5	TGTGCCAGCAGCTTAGGGGCTAGCGGTGGCAAAGAGACCCAGTACTTC	CASSLGASGGKETQYF
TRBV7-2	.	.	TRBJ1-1	TGTGCCAGCAGCTTAGTAGCAGGAGAGCTTATGAACACTGAAGCTTTCTTT	CASSLVAGELMNTEAFF
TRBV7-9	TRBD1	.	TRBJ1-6	TGTGCCAGCAGCCCCGCGCCCCCGGGACAGGGACATTCACCCCTCCACTTT	CASSPAPPGQGHSPLHF
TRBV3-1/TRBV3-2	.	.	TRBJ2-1	TGTGCCAGCAGTTATAACAATGAGCAGTTCTTC	CASSYNNEQFF
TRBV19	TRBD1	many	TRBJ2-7	TGTGCCAGTAGTATGTCAGGGGGCCTATCCTACGAGCAGTACTTC	CASSMSGGLSYEQYF
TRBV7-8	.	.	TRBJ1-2	TGTGCCAGCAGCTTATTAAGGGAGCCCCAAACGCCGGGTGGCTACACCTTC	CASSLLREPQTPGGYTF
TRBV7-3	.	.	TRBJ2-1	TGTGCCAGCAGCCCGGGACCCGACAATGAGCAGTTCTTC	CASSPGPDNEQFF
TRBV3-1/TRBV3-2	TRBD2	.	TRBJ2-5	TGTGCCAGCAGCCAGCGGGGGGGCCGGGAGACCCAGTACTTC	CASSQRGGRETQYF
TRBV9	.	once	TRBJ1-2	TGTGCCAGCAGCGCCTCTATCGAAAACTATGGCTACACCTTC	CASSASIENYGYTF
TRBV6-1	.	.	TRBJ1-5	TGTGCCAGCAGTGATCCGGGTTTGTATAGCAATCAGCCCCAGCATTTT	CASSDPGLYSNQPQHF
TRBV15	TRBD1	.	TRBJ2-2	TGTGCCACCAGCACAGGGACAGATACGAACACCGGGGAGCTGTTTTTT	CATSTGTDTNTGELFF
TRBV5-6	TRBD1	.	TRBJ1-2	TGTGCCAGCAGCTGGAAACCGGTAGGACAGGGAAATAATGGCTACACCTTC	CASSWKPVGQGNNGYTF
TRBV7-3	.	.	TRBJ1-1	TGTGCCAGCAGCCACCGACCCGGGAACACTGAAGCTTTCTTT	CASSHRPGNTEAFF
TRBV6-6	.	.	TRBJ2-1	TGTGCCAGCAGTTACGACAGTTGGGAGCAGTTCTTC	CASSYDSWEQFF
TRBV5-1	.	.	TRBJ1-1	TGCGCCAGCAGCTTGTGGGGGGCGACGACTGAAGCTTTCTTT	CASSLWGATTEAFF
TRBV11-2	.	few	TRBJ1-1	TGTGCCAGCAGCTTAAATGGGAAGCAAGCTTTCTTT	CASSLNGKQAFF
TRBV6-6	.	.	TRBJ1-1	TGTGCCAGCAGCTTTACAGGGTACACTGAAGCTTTCTTT	CASSFTGYTEAFF